These T cell receptor beta chains were read from a single sample in a study of T cell repertoires in ileal Crohn's disease. Using immunoSEQ multiplex PCR, the repertoire was profiled, and TCRdb retains in-frame clones only, with some absent. Of approximately 7,000 clones listed, around 70% were seen once; the top ten hold approximately 8.6%. Sequenced sample: ileal tissue. The receptors stem from an adult with Crohn's disease. Each CDR3 is given with its conserved first and last residue. A D gene is named only where the DNA matches it firmly. Some rows mark clone size as missing; the rest say once, few, many or name a class of expanded clone.

TRBV27	-	TRBD2	TRBJ2-7	TGTGCCAGCAGTCCAGCCGGGACTAGCGGGAGTCGCTTGGAGCAGTACTTC	CASSPAGTSGSRLEQYF
TRBV6-6	once	TRBD1	TRBJ2-7	TGTGCCAGCAGAACCGGGACAGGGCTATACGAGCAGTACTTC	CASRTGTGLYEQYF
TRBV6-1	-	-	TRBJ1-3	TGTGCCAGCAGTGAATACACAGGAAGCTCTGGAAACACCATATATTTT	CASSEYTGSSGNTIYF
TRBV18	once	-	TRBJ2-2	TGTGCCAGCTCACCACAGGGTTCCGCCGGGGAGCTGTTTTTT	CASSPQGSAGELFF
TRBV2	-	-	TRBJ2-7	TGTGCCAGCAGTGACGGCTACGAGCAGTACTTC	CASSDGYEQYF
TRBV7-6	-	-	TRBJ1-1	TGTGCCAGCAGCCTCTCGGATGTTACTGAAGCTTTCTTT	CASSLSDVTEAFF
TRBV10-3	few	TRBD1	TRBJ1-5	TGTGCCATCGGGGGGACAGGGGGCGATCAGCCCCAGCATTTT	CAIGGTGGDQPQHF
TRBV11-3	-	-	TRBJ2-3	TGTGCCAGCAGCTCCAGGGCGGCGCCAGATACGCAGTATTTT	CASSSRAAPDTQYF
TRBV7-3	-	-	TRBJ2-3	TGTGCCAGCAGCTTTAGCGGCCCAGATACGCAGTATTTT	CASSFSGPDTQYF
TRBV6-4	-	-	TRBJ2-1	TGTGCCAGCAGTGATTATGCGACAAGGGGGTTTTACAATGAGCAGTTCTTC	CASSDYATRGFYNEQFF
TRBV7-3	-	TRBD2	TRBJ2-5	TGTGCCAGCAGCTATACGAGTGAGCGGGGAGAGACCCAGTACTTC	CASSYTSERGETQYF